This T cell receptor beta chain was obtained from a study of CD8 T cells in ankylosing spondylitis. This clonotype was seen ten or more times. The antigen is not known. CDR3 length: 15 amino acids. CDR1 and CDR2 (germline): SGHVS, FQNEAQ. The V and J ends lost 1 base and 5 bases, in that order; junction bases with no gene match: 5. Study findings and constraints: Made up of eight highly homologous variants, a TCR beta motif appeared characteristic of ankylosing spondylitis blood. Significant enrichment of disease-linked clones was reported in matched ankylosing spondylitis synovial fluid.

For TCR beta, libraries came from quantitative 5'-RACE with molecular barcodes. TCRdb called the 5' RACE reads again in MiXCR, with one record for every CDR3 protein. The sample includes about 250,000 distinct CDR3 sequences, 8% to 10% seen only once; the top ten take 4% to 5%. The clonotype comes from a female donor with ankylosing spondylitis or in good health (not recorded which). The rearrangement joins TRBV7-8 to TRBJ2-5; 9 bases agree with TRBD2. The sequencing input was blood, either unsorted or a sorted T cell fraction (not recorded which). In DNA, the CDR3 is TGTGCCAGCAGCTTAGGACTAGCGGTTTTGGAGACCCAGTACTTC. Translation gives CASSLGLAVLETQYF. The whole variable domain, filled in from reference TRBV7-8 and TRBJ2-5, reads GAGVSQSPRYKVAKRGQDVALRCDPISGHVSLFWYQQALGQGPEFLTYFQNEAQLDKSGLPSDRFFAERPEGSVSTLKIQRTQQEDSAVYLCASSLGLAVLETQYFGPGTRLLVL.